This T cell receptor (beta chain) was identified during a study of blood T cells in healthy people across ages. Then a second PCR, running roughly 7 to 11 cycles, was carried out with a sample-barcoded 5' primer and a J-beta primer mix. TCRdb independently ran MiXCR on the 5' RACE reads; one entry per CDR3 protein. Among 600,000 to 850,000 distinct CDR3 sequences listed, more than 40% were seen once. CDR1 is SEHNR and CDR2 is FQNEAQ in the germline V gene (reference sequence). The CDR3 is 11 residues long. V lost 8 bases, J lost 11 bases, and 15 bases lay in between. The source is a woman in her sixties or seventies in good health. This sequence joins TRBV7-9 and TRBJ1-1; D is perhaps TRBD1 (6 bases). The sequenced material came from blood. The DNA for the CDR3 is TGTGCCAGCGACCAAGGGGGATATGCTTTCTTT. The encoded protein is CASDQGGYAFF. The complete variable domain, with remaining parts taken from reference TRBV7-9 and TRBJ1-1, reads DTGVSQNPRHKITKRGQNVTFRCDPISEHNRLYWYRQTLGQGPEFLTYFQNEAQLEKSRLLSDRFSAERPKGSFSTLEIQRTEQGDSAMYLCASDQGGYAFFGQGTRLTVV.